A single sample gave rise to the 14 T cell receptor beta chains below, sequenced in a study of response to subunit inactivated influenza vaccine. TCRdb re-derived calls from the RT-PCR reads in MiXCR, one entry per CDR3 protein. This sample has some 500,000 distinct CDR3 sequences, with 13% found just once. The sequencing used PBMCs from blood, collected roughly 48 days after vaccination. The receptors were sampled from a man in his fifties or sixties who received an inactivated influenza vaccine.

The chain is built from TRBV5-4 and TRBJ2-3; 9 bases are a match to TRBD1. Trimming cost V 0 bases and J 4 bases; bases outside gene matches: 3. This CDR3 has 15 amino acids. Germline assignment: CDR1 SGHNT and CDR2 YYREEE (reference sequence). CDR3 DNA: TGTGCCAGCAGCTTGGACAGGGGGCGCGCAGATACGCAGTATTTT. This codes for CASSLDRGRADTQYF.

This clonotype was counted between two and nine times. The chain combines TRBV5-4 with TRBJ2-1; weak D call: TRBD1 (6 bases). The V end was cut by 5 bases, the J end by 7 bases, with 19 bases between. Germline V CDR1 and CDR2: SGHNT, YYREEE (reference sequence). The CDR3 is 15 residues long. CDR3 amino acids: CASSLQGVFGNEQFF. CDR3 nucleotide sequence: TGTGCCAGCAGTTTACAGGGAGTCTTTGGGAATGAGCAGTTCTTC.

In DNA form, the CDR3 reads TGCAGCGTTGATGCTCGGCAGGGTGTAGAGACCCAGTACTTC. Residues: CSVDARQGVETQYF. The chain is built from TRBV29-1 and TRBJ2-5; D possibly corresponds to TRBD1 (5 bases). The V gene's germline CDR1 is SQVTM and CDR2 ANQGSEA. The length of the CDR3 is 14 residues. Deletions cut 3 bases from V and 4 bases from J, with 15 bases between.

Only a few counts were recorded for this clonotype. The rearrangement uses TRBV7-2 and TRBJ2-1; TRBD1 matches 9 bases. The V and J ends lost 1 base and 6 bases, in that order; junction bases with no gene match: 4. Germline CDR1 and CDR2: SGHTA and FQGNSA. CDR3 length: 15 residues. CDR3 protein: CASSLEGTGPNEQFF. The CDR3 DNA follows: TGTGCCAGCAGCTTAGAGGGGACAGGGCCCAATGAGCAGTTCTTC.

This clonotype was found many times. This sequence joins TRBV5-5 and TRBJ2-7; 7 positions match TRBD2. Germline CDR1 and CDR2: SGHKS and YYEKEE (reference sequence). V was clipped by 4 bases and J by 3 bases; unmatched bases: 10. CDR3 length: 15 residues. CDR3 DNA: TGTGCCAGCAGCACCTATCCGGGGGGAAACTACGAGCAGTACTTC. As protein: CASSTYPGGNYEQYF.

This clonotype was detected ten times or more. The chain couples TRBV29-1 to TRBJ1-1; D unclear. This CDR3 contains 15 residues. Germline-derived CDR1 and CDR2 are SQVTM and ANQGSEA. Trimming removed 4 bases from V and 1 base from J, with 16 bases in between. CDR3 bases: TGCAGCGTTGCTCCGTTTACAGAGGCGAACACTGAAGCTTTCTTT. Protein product: CSVAPFTEANTEAFF.

This chain connects TRBV4-1 to TRBJ2-1; 13 nucleotides align to TRBD2. Germline V gene data show CDR1 as MGHRA and CDR2 as YSYEKL. Trimming took 0 bases from V and 9 from J; bases not matched to a gene: 5. The CDR3 extends over 16 amino acids. The CDR3 bases are TGCGCCAGCAGCCAAGAAGGACTAGCGGGGGACGGTGAGCAGTTCTTC. Translating gives CASSQEGLAGDGEQFF.

This clonotype was seen a handful of times. The gene calls are TRBV7-9 and TRBJ2-7; D call uncertain. V was cut by 10 bases and J by 3 bases, with 25 bases left in between. The germline V gene encodes CDR1 SEHNR and CDR2 FQNEAQ (reference sequence). The CDR3 extends over 16 amino acids. The CDR3 DNA follows: TGTGCCACCAATCCCCCCCCCATAGGAATTAGCTACGAGCAGTACTTC. Translating it yields CATNPPPIGISYEQYF.

J is TRBJ2-5 and V is TRBV11-1; D remains ambiguous. CDR1 and CDR2 from the germline V gene are SGHAT and FQDESV (reference sequence). This CDR3 has 15 residues. With 1 base removed from V and 0 bases from J, the gap between germline ends came to 9 bases. The DNA of the CDR3 is TGTGCCAGCAGCTTAGGTCAGACGTACCAAGAGACCCAGTACTTC. Translated, it gives CASSLGQTYQETQYF. The whole variable domain, filled in from reference TRBV11-1 and TRBJ2-5, reads EAEVAQSPRYKITEKSQAVAFWCDPISGHATLYWYRQILGQGPELLVQFQDESVVDDSQLPKDRFSAERLKGVDSTLKIQPAELGDSAMYLCASSLGQTYQETQYFGPGTRLLVL.

This clonotype was counted only a few times. J is TRBJ2-1 and V is TRBV15, with 11 nucleotides matching TRBD1. From germline, CDR1 is LNHNV and CDR2 YYDKDF (reference sequence). V lost 1 base to trimming and J lost 8 bases; unmatched junction nucleotides: 7. The CDR3 has 16 residues. CDR3 protein: CATSRAGGQGAYEQFF. In DNA form, the CDR3 reads TGTGCCACCAGCAGAGCAGGCGGACAGGGGGCTTATGAGCAGTTCTTC.

This clonotype was found a few times. The chain employs TRBV20-1 and TRBJ1-5; TRBD1 aligns across 7 bases. J gave up 0 bases and V 6 bases, and 8 bases lay outside the gene matches. Germline V gene lookup returns CDR1 DFQATT and CDR2 SNEGSKA (reference sequence). The CDR3 is made up of 15 amino acids. CDR3 loop: CSATRGTDSNQPQHF. As DNA, the CDR3 is TGCAGTGCGACCCGAGGGACAGATAGCAATCAGCCCCAGCATTTT.

The rearrangement joins TRBV11-3 to TRBJ2-1; D may be TRBD1 (5 bases). This CDR3 comprises 16 residues. In germline, CDR1 is SGHNT, CDR2 YENEEA. Trimming shortened V by 5 bases and J by 0 bases, and 14 bases separated the two germline ends. As DNA, the CDR3 is TGTGCCAGCAGCCCCTCTCCAGGGCGCTCCTACAATGAGCAGTTCTTC. Translated, it gives CASSPSPGRSYNEQFF.

This clonotype has only a few counts. A single base separates this from a much larger clone, so it may be a read error. The V gene is TRBV12-3 or TRBV12-4, the J gene TRBJ2-6; D gene ambiguous. V shed 7 bases and J shed 0 bases, with 1 base lying between them. The CDR3 covers 12 residues. The DNA for the CDR3 is TGTGCCAGCAACTCTGGGGCCAACGTCCTGACTTTC. This codes for CASNSGANVLTF.

The gene calls are TRBV20-1 and TRBJ2-7; D is unresolved. Trimming left V 3 bases short and J 5 bases short, with 5 bases between. This CDR3 contains 10 residues. CDR1 is DFQATT and CDR2 is SNEGSKA in the germline V gene (reference sequence). CDR3 sequence reads: CSARSHEQYF. CDR3 DNA sequence: TGCAGTGCTAGGTCCCACGAGCAGTACTTC.